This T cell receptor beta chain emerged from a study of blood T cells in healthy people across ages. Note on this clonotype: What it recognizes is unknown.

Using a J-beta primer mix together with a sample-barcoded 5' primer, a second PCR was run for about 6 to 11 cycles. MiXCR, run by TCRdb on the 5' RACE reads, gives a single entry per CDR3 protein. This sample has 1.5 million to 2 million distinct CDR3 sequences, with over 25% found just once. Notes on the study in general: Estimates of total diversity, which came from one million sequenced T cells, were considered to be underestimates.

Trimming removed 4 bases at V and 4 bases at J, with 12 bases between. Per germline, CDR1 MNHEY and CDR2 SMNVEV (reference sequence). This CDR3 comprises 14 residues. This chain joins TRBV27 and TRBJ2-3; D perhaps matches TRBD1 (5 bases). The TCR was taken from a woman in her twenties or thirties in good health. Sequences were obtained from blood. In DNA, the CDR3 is TGTGCCAGCAGTTCCTTAGGGGCACCAGATACGCAGTATTTT. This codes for CASSSLGAPDTQYF.